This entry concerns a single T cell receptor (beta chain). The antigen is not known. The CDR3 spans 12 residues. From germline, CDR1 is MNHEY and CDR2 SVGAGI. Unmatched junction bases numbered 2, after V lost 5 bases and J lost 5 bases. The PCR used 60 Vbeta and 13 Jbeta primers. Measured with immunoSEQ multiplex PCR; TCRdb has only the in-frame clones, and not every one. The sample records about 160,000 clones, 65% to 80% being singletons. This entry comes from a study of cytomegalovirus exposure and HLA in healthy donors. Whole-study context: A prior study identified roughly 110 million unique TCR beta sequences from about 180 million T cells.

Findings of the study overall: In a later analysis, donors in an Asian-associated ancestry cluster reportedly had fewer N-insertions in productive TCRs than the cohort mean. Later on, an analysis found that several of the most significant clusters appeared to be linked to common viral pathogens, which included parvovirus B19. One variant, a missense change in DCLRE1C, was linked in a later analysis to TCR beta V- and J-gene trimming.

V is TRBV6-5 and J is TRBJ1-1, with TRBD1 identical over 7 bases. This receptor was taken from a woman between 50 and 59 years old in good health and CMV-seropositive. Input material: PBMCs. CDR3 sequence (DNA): TGTGCCAGCAGTCGGGACAGAACTGAAGCTTTCTTT. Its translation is CASSRDRTEAFF.